What follows is one T cell receptor (beta chain) and its context. The data were produced by immunoSEQ multiplex PCR, yet TCRdb's version contains in-frame clones alone and is incomplete. This sample has tens of thousands of clones; 80% to 85% occur once, and the top ten carry approximately 5%. This sample was taken from a study of PD-L1 blockade in urothelial cancer. Study context: Prior chemotherapy regimens per patient numbered 0 to 3.

The CDR3 length is 12 residues. Trimming left V 8 bases short and J 4 bases short, with 12 bases between. The V gene's germline CDR1 is MRHNA and CDR2 SNTAGT. Each patient gave between 1 and 8 samples of peripheral blood mononuclear cells, which were collected pretreatment and during treatment. The material was PBMCs, obtained around atezolizumab (anti-PD-L1) treatment. The genes are TRBV6-4 and TRBJ2-7, with a weak D call TRBD2 (6 bases). This receptor was obtained from a man between 65 and 79 years old with urothelial cancer. The CDR3 DNA is TGTGCCAGCCATCAACTAGCTTACGAGCAGTACTTC. Translation: CASHQLAYEQYF.